What follows is one T cell receptor (beta chain) and its context. Its antigen specificity is not known. There are no base qualities to consult, and no much larger clone falls within one base. These data originate in a study of PD-1 blockade in classical Hodgkin lymphoma (TCRdb year 2020). Background on the whole study: Nivolumab dosing was 3 mg/kg intravenously every 2 weeks, continuing until either disease progression or unacceptable toxicity. To define a peripheral blood immune signature of response to PD-1 blockade in classical Hodgkin lymphoma, the study combined TCR beta sequencing with CyTOF.

The meaning of the sample's time point label: cycle 4 day 1 (C4D1), after less than 7 weeks of nivolumab. All trial patients had relapsed after autologous stem cell transplantation, with cohorts A, B and C differing in prior brentuximab vedotin exposure. The trial cohort comprised fewer than 65 patients with relapsed/refractory classical Hodgkin lymphoma whose best overall responses were complete response, partial response or progressive disease. In the multi-cohort phase II CheckMate 205 trial, trial patients received single-agent nivolumab. An independent review committee assessed best overall response by applying the 2007 International Working Group response criteria. Trial PBMCs were collected just before the start of nivolumab (C1D1) and during therapy at cycle 2 day 1 and cycle 4 day 1. Peripheral blood was collected in 8 mL Vacutainer Cell Preparation Tubes, from which PBMCs were isolated by centrifugation and then cryopreserved.

In the germline V gene, CDR1 corresponds to SGDLS and CDR2 to YYNGEE. The V end loses 0 bases and the J end loses 7 bases, and a stretch of 16 bases separates them. There are 16 amino acids in the CDR3, from cysteine to phenylalanine inclusive. Only CDR3 DNA remains: 48 bases, in frame from the first base. What the study reported, not specific to this receptor: Lower diversity was seen in patients whose nivolumab began less than 1 year after ASCT, and these patients were left out of later analyses so that immune reconstitution would not confound the results. Baseline diversity similar to that of newly diagnosed patients was observed in trial patients achieving complete response, whereas significantly lower diversity was observed in partial responders and progressors. Baseline TCR diversity was reported as lower in newly diagnosed patients than in healthy donors, and lower still in relapsed/refractory patients. A significant rise by C4D1 was seen in CD4+ but not CD8+ TCR diversity (p=0.0027 vs p=0.16), with the rise being most apparent in complete responders (p=0.02). The study was restricted to a single clinical trial cohort, and the causes of repertoire differences, possibly disease activity or prior therapy, were left undefined.

The Qiagen DNeasy kit was used to extract genomic DNA both from unsorted PBMCs and from the negatively selected CD4+ and CD8+ fractions. Using primers that anneal to V and J segments, immunoSEQ multiplex PCR amplified the TCR beta CDR3 regions. A synthetic immune receptor repertoire was used to minimize amplification bias, and remaining bias was computationally removed after sequencing. Per the source publication's procedure: Custom Python scripts were used to quantify repertoire diversity as the Shannon entropy index. The unsorted, CD4+ and CD8+ repertoires were each analyzed separately, with the exception of combined analyses, where CD4+ and CD8+ sequences were merged in silico. Clonal expansion was defined as at least a 2-fold frequency increase after treatment relative to C1D1, with a pseudocount of 0.5 for undetected baseline clones. Clones with 0 or 1 copy at C1D1 were defined as singleton clones, while clones with 2 or more copies were defined as non-singleton clones. Clones expanded in unsorted samples were assigned a CD4+, CD8+ or unknown annotation through matching of protein sequences in sorted samples from the same patient. Wilcoxon tests on paired samples were used to test diversity changes from C1D1 to C4D1. TCRdb took this table from immuneACCESS and kept in-frame rearrangements with V and J called. Such tables lack part of the clones; where checked against another copy, unresolved V genes explain under half of the gap, and the rest is unexplained. For V, J and clone size, that table is used; D and trimming come from the DNA. This sample is represented by about 44,000 clones; around two thirds of them were singletons. The top ten constitute around 3% of the sample.

Here the chain combines TRBV9 and TRBJ2-2; TRBD1 is possibly the D segment (5 matching bases). The specimen comprised peripheral blood mononuclear cells (PBMCs), sampled before the fourth cycle of nivolumab. The receptor comes from a human donor with classical Hodgkin lymphoma. The sequenced DNA is TGTGCCAGCAGCGTAGCAACAGGTAGCCATGGCGGGGAGCTGTTTTTT. The resulting protein is CASSVATGSHGGELFF.